Following are 23 T cell receptor beta chains from one sample sequenced in a study of cytomegalovirus exposure and HLA in healthy donors. 13 Jbeta primers and 60 Vbeta primers were used for the PCR. Data came from immunoSEQ multiplex PCR; TCRdb stores just in-frame clones and leaves some out. The sample shows tens of thousands of clones, around 80% of them seen only once. Sequenced input: PBMCs. Source of these receptors: a male donor in good health and CMV-seropositive.

The rearrangement links TRBV7-2 to TRBJ2-2; D might be TRBD2 (5 bases). The CDR3 has 14 amino acids. Trimming shortened V by 2 bases and J by 2 bases, and 6 bases separated the two germline ends. CDR1 is SGHTA and CDR2 is FQGNSA in the germline V gene. The chain's CDR3 is CASSLSGNTGELFF. The CDR3 DNA follows: TGTGCCAGCAGCTTAAGCGGAAACACCGGGGAGCTGTTTTTT. The entire variable domain, with the rest obtained from reference TRBV7-2 and TRBJ2-2, is as follows: GAGVSQSPSNKVTEKGKDVELRCDPISGHTALYWYRQSLGQGLEFLIYFQGNSAPDKSGLPSDRFSAERTGGSVSTLTIQRTQQEDSAVYLCASSLSGNTGELFFGEGSRLTVL.

This sequence joins TRBV5-1 and TRBJ2-7; 11 bases line up with TRBD2. Germline CDR1 is SGHRS and CDR2 is YFSETQ. The CDR3 consists of 17 residues. The V gene end was trimmed by 1 base and the J gene end by 6 bases; junction bases not matched to a gene: 12. CDR3 residues: CASSLTPRLAGSGEQYF. CDR3 sequence (DNA): TGCGCCAGCAGCTTGACCCCGAGACTAGCGGGGTCGGGCGAGCAGTACTTC.

The rearrangement joins TRBV7-8 to TRBJ2-1, with D unclear. Trimming removed 2 bases from V and 2 bases from J, with 10 bases in between. In germline, CDR1 is SGHVS, CDR2 FQNEAQ. The CDR3 runs to 15 residues. CDR3 sequence: CASSLILSPYNEQFF. CDR3 in DNA: TGTGCCAGCAGCTTAATCCTCTCCCCCTACAATGAGCAGTTCTTC.

This clone was detected a few times. V gene TRBV4-1 combines with J gene TRBJ2-1, with 9 bases aligning to TRBD2. The CDR3 runs 18 residues. With 0 bases clipped from V and 8 bases from J, the junction kept 14 bases outside the gene matches. Germline assignment: CDR1 MGHRA and CDR2 YSYEKL. The CDR3 spells CASSQDIRAGGPRDEQFF. The CDR3 DNA reads as TGCGCCAGCAGCCAAGATATTAGGGCGGGAGGGCCTAGGGATGAGCAGTTCTTC.

This rearrangement joins TRBV7-6 to TRBJ2-5, with a weak D call TRBD1 (5 bases). V was cut by 2 bases and J by 5 bases, with 15 bases left in between. The CDR3 has 15 residues. The germline CDR1 and CDR2 sequences are SGHVS and FNYEAQ. CDR3 DNA sequence: TGTGCCAGCAGCTTACGTCAGGGCCCGATGGAGACCCAGTACTTC. Translation: CASSLRQGPMETQYF.

The V gene is TRBV28, the J gene TRBJ2-2; TRBD2 aligns across 14 bases. Trimming cost V 6 bases and J 6 bases; bases outside gene matches: 27. This CDR3 spans 23 amino acids. CDR1 and CDR2 (germline): MDHEN, SYDVKM. Here the CDR3 DNA reads TGTGCCAGCAGCTTAAGAACACTAGGACTAGCGGGGGGCCGGACTCCTCTCCCCGGGGAGCTGTTTTTT. It translates to CASSLRTLGLAGGRTPLPGELFF.

The V and J genes are TRBV6-1 and TRBJ1-4; D is unresolved. The ends were cut back, 3 bases at V and 7 bases at J, with 18 bases in the middle. The CDR3 has 16 amino acids. The V gene's germline CDR1 is MNHNS and CDR2 SASEGT. The CDR3 loop reads CASSDRSTWRGEKLFF. In DNA, the CDR3 is TGTGCCAGCAGTGATCGATCTACGTGGCGGGGTGAAAAACTGTTTTTT.

CDR3 sequence: CASSFLAEQYF. CDR3 coding DNA: TGTGCCAGCAGCTTTTTGGCCGAGCAGTACTTC. This rearrangement joins TRBV7-9 to TRBJ2-7; no clear D. Germline loops: CDR1 SEHNR, CDR2 FQNEAQ (reference sequence). V was trimmed by 3 bases and J by 6 bases, leaving 6 bases between them. This CDR3 contains 11 residues.

The J gene is TRBJ2-7, the V gene TRBV11-1; the D gene is possibly TRBD1 (6 bases). This CDR3 comprises 14 residues. Germline CDR1 is SGHAT and CDR2 is FQDESV (reference sequence). V lost 3 bases and J 3 bases, leaving 12 bases between the germline ends. Written as DNA, the CDR3 is TGTGCCAGCAGCTTCGATCTCAGGGGCTACGAGCAGTACTTC. This encodes CASSFDLRGYEQYF. The variable domain in full, with the rest retrieved from reference TRBV11-1 and TRBJ2-7, is EAEVAQSPRYKITEKSQAVAFWCDPISGHATLYWYRQILGQGPELLVQFQDESVVDDSQLPKDRFSAERLKGVDSTLKIQPAELGDSAMYLCASSFDLRGYEQYFGPGTRLTVT.

The chain uses TRBV28 and TRBJ2-7; 7 positions match TRBD1. The CDR3 runs to 13 residues. Germline lookup yields CDR1 MDHEN and CDR2 SYDVKM. The ends lost 5 bases at V and 2 bases at J; junction bases unmatched: 3. CDR3 nucleotide sequence: TGTGCCAGCAGTCACAGGGGTCCCTACGAGCAGTACTTC. Translated: CASSHRGPYEQYF.

V gene TRBV28 combines with J gene TRBJ2-7; D possibly corresponds to TRBD2 (5 bases). V shed 6 bases and J shed 2 bases, with 8 bases lying between them. Germline assignment: CDR1 MDHEN and CDR2 SYDVKM. The CDR3 consists of 12 residues. CDR3 sequence: CASSPGTYEQYF. The CDR3 nucleotides read TGTGCCAGCAGCCCGGGAACCTACGAGCAGTACTTC.

The J gene is TRBJ2-1, the V gene TRBV18; D is possibly TRBD2 (5 bases). Germline values: CDR1 KGHSH, CDR2 LQKENI. The CDR3 totals 17 residues. The V and J ends lost 4 bases and 0 bases respectively, with 16 bases between them. The CDR3 region has the DNA TGTGCCAGCTCACTTTCACTAGGGTTAGCCTCCTACAATGAGCAGTTCTTC. Translated, it gives CASSLSLGLASYNEQFF.

The chain has TRBV28 and TRBJ2-3; the D gene is possibly TRBD1 (6 bases). The CDR3 covers 15 residues. Germline V gene lookup returns CDR1 MDHEN and CDR2 SYDVKM. V was pared by 5 bases and J by 6 bases, with 18 bases between. CDR3 amino acids: CASSPRTAKADTQYF. Here the CDR3 DNA reads TGTGCCAGCAGTCCTAGGACAGCGAAGGCGGATACGCAGTATTTT.

V usage is TRBV28 and J usage is TRBJ1-5; D is possibly TRBD1 (6 bases). V was shortened by 8 bases and J by 2 bases, with 16 bases between the two germline ends. In germline, CDR1 is MDHEN, CDR2 SYDVKM. The CDR3 is 15 residues long. CDR3 loop: CASVRRGAGNQPQHF. The CDR3 region has the DNA TGTGCCAGCGTGCGACGGGGGGCCGGCAATCAGCCCCAGCATTTT.

V usage is TRBV25-1 and J usage is TRBJ1-1; unclear D gene. Looked up from germline, CDR1 is MGHDK and CDR2 is SYGVNS. The CDR3 totals 16 residues. V lost 0 bases to trimming and J lost 0 bases, with 11 bases between them. CDR3 sequence reads: CASSEYSVSMNTEAFF. CDR3 coding DNA: TGTGCCAGCAGTGAATACAGCGTCAGCATGAACACTGAAGCTTTCTTT.

V usage is TRBV19 and J usage is TRBJ2-3, with TRBD2 matching 7 bases. V lost 10 bases to trimming and J lost 0 bases; unmatched junction nucleotides: 13. Germline assignment: CDR1 LNHDA and CDR2 SQIVND (reference sequence). There are 16 residues in the CDR3. CDR3 nucleotide sequence: TGTGCCACCGAACCTAGCGGCCTCCTAAGCACAGATACGCAGTATTTT. Its protein is CATEPSGLLSTDTQYF.

This clone was counted a few times. The chain couples TRBV7-9 to TRBJ1-5; 9 bases line up with TRBD1. Germline CDR1 reads SEHNR; CDR2 reads FQNEAQ (reference sequence). This CDR3 has 17 amino acids. The junction had 13 bases not matched to a gene; V was cut back by 4 bases and J by 6 bases. The CDR3 DNA reads TGTGCCAGCAGCTCAAATCTGGGGGGACAGGGTATTCAGCCCCAGCATTTT. Translated, it gives CASSSNLGGQGIQPQHF. The full variable domain, completed using reference TRBV7-9 and TRBJ1-5, is DTGVSQNPRHKITKRGQNVTFRCDPISEHNRLYWYRQTLGQGPEFLTYFQNEAQLEKSRLLSDRFSAERPKGSFSTLEIQRTEQGDSAMYLCASSSNLGGQGIQPQHFGDGTRLSIL.

This CDR3 reads CASSFGGGFFLAETEQYF. In nucleotides, the CDR3 is TGTGCCAGCAGCTTTGGGGGTGGTTTTTTTCTAGCGGAAACTGAGCAGTACTTC. The chain links TRBV7-2 to TRBJ2-7; 7 bases map to TRBD2. The CDR3 is made up of 18 amino acids. V shed 3 bases, J shed 7 bases, and the junction held 21 bases outside the gene matches. The germline CDR1 and CDR2 sequences are SGHTA and FQGNSA.

This chain joins TRBV5-1 and TRBJ2-2; TRBD1 matches at 8 bases. This CDR3 spans 15 amino acids. The J segment lost 3 bases and the V segment lost 4 bases, leaving 5 bases of the junction unmatched. Germline lookup yields CDR1 SGHRS and CDR2 YFSETQ. The CDR3 DNA follows: TGCGCCAGCAGCGTCGGGACAGGATACACCGGGGAGCTGTTTTTT. As protein: CASSVGTGYTGELFF.

The rearrangement uses TRBV18 and TRBJ1-2; no firm D call. The CDR3 loop spans 13 amino acids. Germline V gene sequence: CDR1 KGHSH, CDR2 LQKENI. V gave up 2 bases and J gave up 8 bases, with 12 bases separating them. Written as DNA, the CDR3 is TGTGCCAGCTCACCAAAACAGACTACCGGCTACACCTTC. Translating gives CASSPKQTTGYTF.

This clone appeared a few times. This chain uses TRBV6-5 with TRBJ2-4, with TRBD1 matching over 8 bases. CDR1 and CDR2 (germline): MNHEY, SVGAGI. Trimming removed 0 bases from V and 7 bases from J; junction bases left unmatched: 2. The CDR3 runs 14 residues. CDR3 coding DNA: TGTGCCAGCAGTTACTCGCGACAGGGGAACATTCAGTACTTC. Its translation: CASSYSRQGNIQYF.

This clone turned up a few times. The V gene is TRBV4-2, the J gene TRBJ2-1; the match to TRBD2 covers 10 bases. CDR1 is LGHNA and CDR2 is YNFKEQ in the germline V gene. The trim removed 3 bases at V and 1 base at J, leaving 3 bases unmatched. The CDR3 spans 16 residues. The CDR3 region is CASSQRAGGSYNEQFF. The CDR3 bases are TGTGCCAGCAGCCAGCGAGCGGGAGGGTCCTACAATGAGCAGTTCTTC.

A note on this clone: Different DNA sequences within this sample yield the same CDR3. V gene TRBV29-1 combines with J gene TRBJ2-3, with D unclear. The CDR3 loop spans 12 amino acids. V was trimmed by 3 bases and J by 0 bases, leaving 4 bases between them. Germline V gene sequence: CDR1 SQVTM, CDR2 ANQGSEA. The CDR3 reads CSVEASTDTQYF. Written as DNA, the CDR3 is TGCAGCGTTGAGGCTAGCACAGATACGCAGTATTTT.